This T cell receptor beta chain was sequenced during a study of a mutant IDH1 vaccine in newly diagnosed glioma. Study-level results: Patients showed vaccine-induced immune responses at a rate of approximately 95%.

With regard to this clone: The target antigen is unknown.

As for time point: week 5, during vaccination. It was 300 ug of mutant IDH1 20-mer peptide that made up each vaccine dose, given with topical imiquimod. New IDH1-mutant, ATRX-lost WHO grade 3 or 4 astrocytomas occurred in donors. This table comes from immunoSEQ multiplex PCR, and its TCRdb copy is limited to in-frame clones, with some not included. The sample gives tens of thousands of clones, more than 80% of which show up once; about an eighth is in the top ten. The sequencing used PBMCs, collected from a glioma patient whose treatment included an IDH1 peptide vaccine. The sequence derives from a man in his fifties with glioma.

This CDR3 reads CASSYGGLLNSPLHF. Here the CDR3 DNA reads TGTGCCAGCTCTTACGGGGGGCTACTAAATTCACCCCTCCACTTT. The rearrangement links TRBV9 to TRBJ1-6; a possible D gene is TRBD1 (6 bases). The CDR3 sequence is 15 residues long. With 7 bases removed from V and 7 bases from J, the gap between germline ends came to 18 bases. Germline V gene sequence: CDR1 SGDLS, CDR2 YYNGEE.